These 30 T cell receptor beta chains were all obtained from the same sample, sequenced in a study of T cell responses to AZD1222 COVID-19 vaccine. The assay was immunoSEQ multiplex PCR, and TCRdb's table has in-frame clones only and misses some. The data hold roughly 110,000 clones, with roughly 89% observed a single time. Sequenced here: peripheral blood, sampled on day 0 of AZD1222 vaccination. The source is an adult in good health.

The rearrangement links TRBV3-1 (or the pseudogene TRBV3-2) to TRBJ2-2; 12 bases are shared with TRBD2. The CDR3 runs to 16 residues. Looked up from germline, CDR1 is LGHDT and CDR2 is YNNKEL (reference sequence). V lost 3 bases to trimming and J lost 1 base; unmatched junction nucleotides: 0. In DNA form, the CDR3 reads TGTGCCAGCAGCCAGACTAGCGGGAGGAACACCGGGGAGCTGTTTTTT. Protein product: CASSQTSGRNTGELFF.

The J gene is TRBJ2-7, the V gene TRBV7-2; 7 nucleotides line up with TRBD1. With 3 bases clipped from V and 2 bases from J, the junction kept 4 bases outside the gene matches. Per the germline V gene, CDR1 is SGHTA and CDR2 is FQGNSA. CDR3 length: 14 amino acids. The CDR3 DNA reads TGTGCCAGCAGCTTCCAGACAGGGCCCTACGAGCAGTACTTC. This encodes CASSFQTGPYEQYF. The entire variable domain, with the rest obtained from reference TRBV7-2 and TRBJ2-7, is as follows: GAGVSQSPSNKVTEKGKDVELRCDPISGHTALYWYRQSLGQGLEFLIYFQGNSAPDKSGLPSDRFSAERTGGSVSTLTIQRTQQEDSAVYLCASSFQTGPYEQYFGPGTRLTVT.

The chain uses TRBV6-1 and TRBJ2-2; tentatively, D is TRBD2 (6 bases). The CDR3 consists of 16 residues. Germline CDR1 and CDR2: MNHNS and SASEGT. The V and J ends lost 2 bases and 6 bases respectively, with 16 bases between them. CDR3 sequence reads: CASSEWRGLGAGELFF. In DNA form, the CDR3 reads TGTGCCAGCAGTGAATGGAGGGGTCTTGGGGCCGGGGAGCTGTTTTTT.

The chain recombines TRBV15 with TRBJ1-2; D is perhaps TRBD1 (5 bases). Trimming stripped 2 bases from V and 4 bases from J, with 14 bases between. The length of the CDR3 is 15 residues. Germline V gene lookup returns CDR1 LNHNV and CDR2 YYDKDF (reference sequence). Here the CDR3 reads CATSRSGSLSYGYTF. The CDR3 nucleotides are TGTGCCACCAGCAGATCAGGGTCCCTCTCCTATGGCTACACCTTC.

The J gene is TRBJ1-5, the V gene TRBV19, with TRBD1 as a possible D gene (6 bases). CDR1 and CDR2 from the germline V gene are LNHDA and SQIVND (reference sequence). With 6 bases removed from V and 1 base from J, the gap between germline ends came to 13 bases. There are 15 residues in the CDR3. The DNA of the CDR3 is TGTGCCAGTAGGCTTGATAGGGGGAGCAATCAGCCCCAGCATTTT. This gives the protein CASRLDRGSNQPQHF.

CDR3 DNA: TGTGCCAGCAGTTCCGCTACCGGGACAGGATATTCACCCCTCCACTTT. It encodes CASSSATGTGYSPLHF. The chain combines TRBV25-1 with TRBJ1-6; 8 bases fit TRBD1. Germline V CDR1 and CDR2: MGHDK, SYGVNS. This CDR3 contains 16 residues. The V segment lost 5 bases and the J segment 8 bases; nucleotides outside the gene matches: 11.

The rearrangement links TRBV27 to TRBJ2-1; 8 bases are shared with TRBD1. The ends lost 5 bases at V and 0 bases at J; junction bases unmatched: 21. Germline values: CDR1 MNHEY, CDR2 SMNVEV (reference sequence). The CDR3 is 21 amino acids. The CDR3 sequence: CASSRKTGTGAPTSSYNEQFF. DNA of the CDR3: TGTGCCAGCAGTAGAAAAACCGGGACAGGTGCCCCGACAAGCTCCTACAATGAGCAGTTCTTC.

The chain is built from TRBV6-5 and TRBJ2-1, with 12 bases fitting TRBD2. J was trimmed by 9 bases and V by 4 bases; bases with no gene match: 7. This CDR3 is 15 amino acids long. Germline CDR1 MNHEY, CDR2 SVGAGI. DNA for the CDR3: TGTGCCAGCAGTTCCCTACTAGCGGGGGGTCCTGAGCAGTTCTTC. Translation: CASSSLLAGGPEQFF.

A remark on this clone: Its ends do not fully match the called genes, so a read error is possible. The chain combines TRBV7-2 with TRBJ1-1, with 10 bases aligning to TRBD1. The length of the CDR3 is 16 residues. Germline V gene data show CDR1 as SGHTA and CDR2 as FQGNSA. The chain's CDR3 is CASSPRTGGMNSEAFF. The CDR3 nucleotides are TGTGCCAGCAGCCCCAGGACAGGGGGAATGAACAGTGAAGCTTTCTTT.

The chain uses TRBV3-1 (or the pseudogene TRBV3-2) and TRBJ2-5, with D perhaps matching TRBD1 (6 bases). The CDR3 has 14 amino acids. Trimming pared 5 bases from V and 2 bases from J, leaving 12 bases between. CDR1 is LGHDT and CDR2 is YNNKEL in the germline V gene (reference sequence). The CDR3 here is CASSRGWGQETQYF. CDR3 bases: TGTGCCAGCAGCAGGGGGTGGGGGCAAGAGACCCAGTACTTC.

This clone occurred a few times. This chain links TRBV9 with TRBJ2-1; D remains unclear. The V gene's germline CDR1 is SGDLS and CDR2 YYNGEE. The CDR3 covers 14 residues. Trimming stripped 10 bases from V and 3 bases from J, with 17 bases between. The chain's CDR3 is CAGTPTTYYNEQFF. CDR3 in DNA: TGTGCCGGTACCCCCACGACTTACTACAATGAGCAGTTCTTC. The variable domain in full, with the rest retrieved from reference TRBV9 and TRBJ2-1, is DSGVTQTPKHLITATGQRVTLRCSPRSGDLSVYWYQQSLDQGLQFLIQYYNGEERAKGNILERFSAQQFPDLHSELNLSSLELGDSALYFCAGTPTTYYNEQFFGPGTRLTVL.

The chain employs TRBV4-3 and TRBJ1-4; D gene uncertain. This CDR3 has 16 amino acids. V was cut by 0 bases and J by 3 bases, with 11 bases left in between. Germline CDR1 is LGHNA and CDR2 is YSLEER. CDR3 in DNA: TGCGCCAGCAGCCAAGATCTCGGGAGCCCTAATGAAAAACTGTTTTTT. This translates into CASSQDLGSPNEKLFF.

This chain joins TRBV18 and TRBJ2-3, with TRBD2 identical over 11 bases. Germline V gene data show CDR1 as KGHSH and CDR2 as LQKENI. This CDR3 comprises 17 residues. J lost 0 bases, V lost 3 bases, and 5 bases had no gene match. The CDR3 loop is CASSPRLAGPSTDTQYF. Written as DNA, the CDR3 is TGTGCCAGCTCACCTCGACTAGCGGGGCCGAGCACAGATACGCAGTATTTT.

The chain employs TRBV11-2 and TRBJ2-7; D unresolved. The CDR3 contains 13 residues. Between the trimmed V and J ends, which lost 1 base and 3 bases, there was a span of 7 bases. Per the germline V gene, CDR1 is SGHAT and CDR2 is FQNNGV. CDR3 sequence: CASSLGRSYEQYF. The DNA for the CDR3 is TGTGCCAGCAGCTTAGGAAGGAGCTACGAGCAGTACTTC.

This rearrangement joins TRBV7-2 to TRBJ2-7; D may match TRBD1 or TRBD2 (5 bases each). Trimming removed 3 bases at V and 6 bases at J, with 12 bases between. CDR1 SGHTA and CDR2 FQGNSA come from the germline V gene. The CDR3 covers 13 residues. The CDR3: CASSFGQSGEQYF. CDR3 DNA: TGTGCCAGCAGCTTCGGACAAAGCGGCGAGCAGTACTTC. Variable domain in full (rest from reference TRBV7-2 and TRBJ2-7): GAGVSQSPSNKVTEKGKDVELRCDPISGHTALYWYRQSLGQGLEFLIYFQGNSAPDKSGLPSDRFSAERTGGSVSTLTIQRTQQEDSAVYLCASSFGQSGEQYFGPGTRLTVT.

The chain uses TRBV7-2 and TRBJ1-2, with 9 bases that match TRBD1. CDR3 length equals 13 residues. Trimming at V came to 5 bases and at J to 8 bases, leaving 6 bases not matched to a gene. Germline-derived CDR1 and CDR2 are SGHTA and FQGNSA. This chain's CDR3 is CASSKQGARGYTF. The CDR3, as DNA: TGTGCCAGCAGCAAACAGGGGGCGAGAGGCTACACCTTC. The variable domain in full, completed from reference TRBV7-2 and TRBJ1-2, reads GAGVSQSPSNKVTEKGKDVELRCDPISGHTALYWYRQSLGQGLEFLIYFQGNSAPDKSGLPSDRFSAERTGGSVSTLTIQRTQQEDSAVYLCASSKQGARGYTFGSGTRLTVV.

This chain uses TRBV9 with TRBJ1-1, with 9 bases matching TRBD1. Trimming removed 4 bases from V and 2 bases from J; junction bases left unmatched: 6. This CDR3 is 15 amino acids long. CDR1 is SGDLS and CDR2 is YYNGEE in the germline V gene. The CDR3 DNA reads TGTGCCAGCAGCCCCGGACAGGGGAGCAACACTGAAGCTTTCTTT. The encoded protein is CASSPGQGSNTEAFF.

DNA of the CDR3: TGTGCCTGGAGTTGGACAGGGGCCCGTGGCTACACCTTC. Translated: CAWSWTGARGYTF. The chain links TRBV30 to TRBJ1-2; 9 bases fit TRBD1. Germline lookup yields CDR1 GTSNPN and CDR2 SVGIG (reference sequence). J was trimmed by 7 bases and V by 2 bases; bases with no gene match: 5. This CDR3 spans 13 amino acids.

The CDR3 loop is CASSFPRGLGGELFF. For the CDR3, the DNA is TGTGCCAGCAGCTTTCCCCGGGGGTTGGGCGGGGAGCTGTTTTTT. V gene TRBV7-6 combines with J gene TRBJ2-2; D is possibly TRBD2 (6 bases). Germline V lookup: CDR1 SGHVS, CDR2 FNYEAQ. The CDR3 has 15 residues. With 3 bases removed from V and 7 bases from J, the gap between germline ends came to 15 bases.

This chain connects TRBV3-1 (or the pseudogene TRBV3-2) to TRBJ2-3, with D perhaps given as TRBD1 or TRBD2 (5 bases each). Germline values: CDR1 LGHDT, CDR2 YNNKEL (reference sequence). V shed 4 bases and J shed 7 bases, with 9 bases lying between them. The CDR3 is made up of 12 amino acids. The CDR3 is CASSPGRNTQYF. The CDR3 nucleotides are TGTGCCAGCAGCCCGGGACGAAATACGCAGTATTTT.

The J gene is TRBJ2-7, the V gene TRBV5-4, with D perhaps given as TRBD1 or TRBD2 (7 bases each). The CDR3 covers 16 residues. Germline V gene data show CDR1 as SGHNT and CDR2 as YYREEE (reference sequence). The V end lost 0 bases, the J end lost 3 bases, and 16 bases lay between the germline ends. Here the CDR3 DNA reads TGTGCCAGCAGCTTGGCCCCGTCAGGGGGGGGCTACGAGCAGTACTTC. Translated: CASSLAPSGGGYEQYF. The full variable domain, in which reference TRBV5-4 and TRBJ2-7 provide the parts outside the CDR3, is ETGVTQSPTHLIKTRGQQVTLRCSSQSGHNTVSWYQQALGQGPQFIFQYYREEENGRGNFPPRFSGLQFPNYSSELNVNALELDDSALYLCASSLAPSGGGYEQYFGPGTRLTVT.

V and J are TRBV14 and TRBJ1-1, with D tentatively TRBD1 (6 bases). V was shortened by 3 bases and J by 0 bases, with 8 bases between the two germline ends. Germline V gene sequence: CDR1 SGHDN, CDR2 FVKESK. This CDR3 contains 14 residues. Here the CDR3 reads CASSQGHVNTEAFF. The DNA for the CDR3 is TGTGCCAGCAGCCAGGGACACGTGAACACTGAAGCTTTCTTT.

The chain has TRBV7-2 and TRBJ1-1, with D possibly being TRBD1 (5 bases). Trimming left V 2 bases short and J 5 bases short, with 12 bases between. The CDR3 spans 14 residues. Germline lookup yields CDR1 SGHTA and CDR2 FQGNSA. The CDR3 DNA is TGTGCCAGCAGCTTACGGGGGGAAGGGACTGAAGCTTTCTTT. Amino acids: CASSLRGEGTEAFF.

This chain uses TRBV11-2 with TRBJ2-1; D might be TRBD2 (6 bases). The CDR3 loop spans 16 amino acids. V lost 5 bases and J lost 4, with 18 bases in between. Germline lookup yields CDR1 SGHAT and CDR2 FQNNGV. CDR3 nucleotides: TGTGCCAGCAGCAAGCTAGCCGGGGGAGGATACAATGAGCAGTTCTTC. It specifies CASSKLAGGGYNEQFF. The variable domain in full, completed from reference TRBV11-2 and TRBJ2-1, reads EAGVAQSPRYKIIEKRQSVAFWCNPISGHATLYWYQQILGQGPKLLIQFQNNGVVDDSQLPKDRFSAERLKGVDSTLKIQPAKLEDSAVYLCASSKLAGGGYNEQFFGPGTRLTVL.

This clone was observed a single time. The genes are TRBV5-1 and TRBJ1-6, with 8 positions matching TRBD1. CDR1 is SGHRS, CDR2 YFSETQ, per germline. V was clipped by 0 bases and J by 8 bases; unmatched bases: 4. This CDR3 is built from 15 residues. CDR3 coding DNA: TGCGCCAGCAGCTTGGACAGGGGGATTGATTCACCCCTCCACTTT. Translation gives CASSLDRGIDSPLHF.

V is TRBV30 and J is TRBJ2-1; TRBD2 matches 10 bases. V was clipped by 2 bases and J by 4 bases; unmatched bases: 8. This CDR3 is built from 16 residues. The V gene's germline CDR1 is GTSNPN and CDR2 SVGIG (reference sequence). CDR3 DNA sequence: TGTGCCTGGAGTTCCCGGGCTAGCGGGGGTTACAATGAGCAGTTCTTC. The encoded protein is CAWSSRASGGYNEQFF.

This clone has more than one count but fewer than ten. The chain carries TRBV7-2 and TRBJ1-2; a possible D gene is TRBD1 (6 bases). Germline lookup yields CDR1 SGHTA and CDR2 FQGNSA. The CDR3 totals 15 residues. V lost 2 bases to trimming and J lost 4 bases, with 14 bases between them. For the CDR3, the DNA is TGTGCCAGCAGCTTAAATGCCGGACAGAGCTATGGCTACACCTTC. It encodes CASSLNAGQSYGYTF.

V gene TRBV4-3 combines with J gene TRBJ1-1; the D is unclear. The CDR3 spans 13 residues. Trimming took 0 bases from V and 8 from J, leaving 10 bases between them. Germline V CDR1 and CDR2: LGHNA, YSLEER. This CDR3 reads CASSQDLNREAFF. CDR3 coding DNA: TGCGCCAGCAGCCAAGATCTCAACAGAGAAGCTTTCTTT.

V and J are TRBV7-8 and TRBJ1-5, with D possibly being TRBD1 (5 bases). The CDR3 is made up of 16 amino acids. V shed 5 bases and J shed 1 base, with 15 bases lying between them. Germline CDR1 is SGHVS and CDR2 is FQNEAQ. CDR3 region: CASSVSGIMSNQPQHF. CDR3 DNA: TGTGCCAGCAGCGTCTCAGGGATTATGAGCAATCAGCCCCAGCATTTT.

The V gene is TRBV15, the J gene TRBJ1-1, with D uncertain. Trimming pared 6 bases from V and 2 bases from J, leaving 13 bases between. From germline, CDR1 is LNHNV and CDR2 YYDKDF (reference sequence). The CDR3 runs to 14 residues. The CDR3 region is CATSWFGSNTEAFF. CDR3 sequence (DNA): TGTGCCACCAGTTGGTTCGGCTCCAACACTGAAGCTTTCTTT.